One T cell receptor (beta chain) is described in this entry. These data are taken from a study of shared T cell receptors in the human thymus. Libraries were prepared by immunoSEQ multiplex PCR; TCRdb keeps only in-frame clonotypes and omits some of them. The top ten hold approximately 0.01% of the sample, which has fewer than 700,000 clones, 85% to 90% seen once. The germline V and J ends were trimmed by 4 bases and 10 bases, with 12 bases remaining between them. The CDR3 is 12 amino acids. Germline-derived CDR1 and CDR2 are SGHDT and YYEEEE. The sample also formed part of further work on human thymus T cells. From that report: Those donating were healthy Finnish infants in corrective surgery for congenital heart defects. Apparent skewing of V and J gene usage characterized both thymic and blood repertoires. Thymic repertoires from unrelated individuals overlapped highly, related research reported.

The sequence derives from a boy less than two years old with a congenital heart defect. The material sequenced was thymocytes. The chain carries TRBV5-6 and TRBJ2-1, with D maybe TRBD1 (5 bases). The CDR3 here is CASSPPQEEQFF. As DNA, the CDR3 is TGTGCCAGCAGCCCGCCACAGGAGGAGCAGTTCTTC.